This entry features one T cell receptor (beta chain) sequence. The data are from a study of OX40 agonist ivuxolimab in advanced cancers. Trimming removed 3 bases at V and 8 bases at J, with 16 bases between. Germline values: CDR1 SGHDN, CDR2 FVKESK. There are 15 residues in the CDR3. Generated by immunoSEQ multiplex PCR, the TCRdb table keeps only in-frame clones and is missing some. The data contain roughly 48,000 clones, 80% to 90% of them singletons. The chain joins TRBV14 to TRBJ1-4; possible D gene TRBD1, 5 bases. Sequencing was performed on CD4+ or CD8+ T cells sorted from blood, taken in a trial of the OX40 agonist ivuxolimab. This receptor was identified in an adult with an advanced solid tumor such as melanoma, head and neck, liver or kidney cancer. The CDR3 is CASSHSSRAGEKLFF. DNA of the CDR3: TGTGCCAGCAGCCATTCTTCCAGGGCAGGAGAAAAACTGTTTTTT.